The 8 T cell receptor beta chains reported below all come from one sample, sequenced in a study of blood T cells in healthy people across ages. PCR was performed a second time for roughly 7 to 11 cycles using a sample-barcoded 5' primer and a J-beta primer mix. One entry per CDR3 protein results from TCRdb running MiXCR on the 5' RACE reads. The top ten clones hold 25% to 30% of a sample with roughly 830,000 distinct CDR3 sequences, 62% of them seen once. Material for sequencing was blood. The receptors stem from a young man in good health.

The chain uses TRBV6-2 or TRBV6-3 and TRBJ2-4; D gene uncertain. Matching the DNA end better, TRBJ2-7 makes the J call doubtful. Germline V CDR1 and CDR2: MNHEY, SVGEGT. The CDR3 runs 15 residues. CDR3 DNA sequence: TGTGCCAGCAGGCACGGTGAAGAGTCCGCCTACGAGCAGTACTTC. Its translation is CASRHGEESAYEQYF.

In this sample, this clonotype turned up a few times. The chain employs TRBV29-1 and TRBJ2-7; 8 bases are a match to TRBD1. CDR1 and CDR2 from the germline V gene are SQVTM and ANQGSEA. The V and J ends lost 2 bases and 5 bases, in that order; junction bases with no gene match: 5. CDR3 length: 13 amino acids. The CDR3 is CSVESDRVHEQYF. In nucleotides, the CDR3 is TGCAGCGTTGAATCGGACAGGGTCCACGAGCAGTACTTC.

This rearrangement joins TRBV20-1 to TRBJ1-2; 7 bases map to TRBD1. The length of the CDR3 is 19 residues. J lost 3 bases, V lost 0 bases, and 19 bases had no gene match. CDR1 and CDR2 from the germline V gene are DFQATT and SNEGSKA (reference sequence). The CDR3 region has the DNA TGCAGTGCTAGAGACAAAGCGGGCTTACAGGGGCGGTTCGACTATGGCTACACCTTC. It translates to CSARDKAGLQGRFDYGYTF.

The chain combines TRBV7-9 with TRBJ2-7; TRBD2 is a possible D gene (5 bases). The CDR3 is 14 amino acids. The germline gives CDR1 SEHNR, CDR2 FQNEAQ (reference sequence). Trimming removed 5 bases at V and 7 bases at J, with 18 bases between. Here the CDR3 reads CASSPPAATGEQYF. The DNA for the CDR3 is TGTGCCAGCAGCCCGCCGGCCGCGACGGGAGAGCAGTACTTC.

The chain employs TRBV6-2 or TRBV6-3 and TRBJ1-2; D is undetermined. Germline CDR1 reads MNHEY; CDR2 reads SVGEGT. Trimming removed 2 bases at V and 10 bases at J, with 8 bases between. The CDR3 runs 11 residues. The CDR3 sequence: CASSYLENYTF. The CDR3 coding sequence is TGTGCCAGCAGTTACCTGGAGAACTACACCTTC.

The rearrangement uses TRBV7-2 and TRBJ2-5; D unresolved. Germline values: CDR1 SGHTA, CDR2 FQGNSA. The CDR3 is 16 residues long. The germline V and J ends were trimmed by 1 base and 5 bases, with 17 bases remaining between them. Here the CDR3 DNA reads TGTGCCAGCAGCTTAGGTTCGGCGGCCGATTCGGAGACCCAGTACTTC. This gives the protein CASSLGSAADSETQYF.

The chain is built from TRBV7-9 and TRBJ2-3; no clear D. Germline V gene sequence: CDR1 SEHNR, CDR2 FQNEAQ (reference sequence). V lost 5 bases to trimming and J lost 8 bases, with 11 bases between them. This CDR3 has 12 amino acids. The CDR3 loop is CASSLDRATQYF. The CDR3 DNA follows: TGTGCCAGCAGCCTCGACCGTGCTACGCAGTATTTT.

The chain is built from TRBV29-1 and TRBJ2-5; D is unclear. Trimming shortened V by 3 bases and J by 7 bases, and 12 bases separated the two germline ends. The CDR3 runs to 12 residues. Germline values: CDR1 SQVTM, CDR2 ANQGSEA. CDR3 sequence (DNA): TGCAGCGTTGAGAGAGGAAGCGTGACCCAGTACTTC. It yields the protein CSVERGSVTQYF.